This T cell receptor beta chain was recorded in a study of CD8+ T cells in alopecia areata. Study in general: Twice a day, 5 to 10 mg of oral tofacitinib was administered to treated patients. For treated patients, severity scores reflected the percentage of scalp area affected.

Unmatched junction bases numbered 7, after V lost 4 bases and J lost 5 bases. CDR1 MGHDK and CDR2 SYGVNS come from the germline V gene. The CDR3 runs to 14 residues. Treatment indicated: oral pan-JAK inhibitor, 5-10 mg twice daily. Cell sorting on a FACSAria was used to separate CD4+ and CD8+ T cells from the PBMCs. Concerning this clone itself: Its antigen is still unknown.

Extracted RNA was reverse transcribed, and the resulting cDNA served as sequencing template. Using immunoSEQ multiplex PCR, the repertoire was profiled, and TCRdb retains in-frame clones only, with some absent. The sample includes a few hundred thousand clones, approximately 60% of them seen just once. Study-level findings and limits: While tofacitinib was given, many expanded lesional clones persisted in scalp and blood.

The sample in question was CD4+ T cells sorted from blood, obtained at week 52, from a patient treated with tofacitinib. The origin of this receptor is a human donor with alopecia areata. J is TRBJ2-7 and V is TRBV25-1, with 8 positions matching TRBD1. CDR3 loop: CASSGGQGVHEQYF. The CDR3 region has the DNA TGTGCCAGCAGTGGCGGACAGGGCGTCCACGAGCAGTACTTC.